A single sample gave rise to the 7 T cell receptor beta chains below, sequenced in a study of blood T cell repertoires in COVID-19. Using immunoSEQ multiplex PCR, the repertoire was profiled, and TCRdb retains in-frame clones only, with some absent. Among about 120,000 clones listed, about four fifths were seen once. The sequenced sample was peripheral blood. The receptors here all came from a man in his sixties with active or convalescent COVID-19.

This chain links TRBV28 with TRBJ2-2, with 8 bases aligning to TRBD1. Germline V gene lookup returns CDR1 MDHEN and CDR2 SYDVKM. The junction had 2 bases not matched to a gene; V was cut back by 0 bases and J by 2 bases. This CDR3 comprises 16 residues. This CDR3 is CASSLWGQVNTGELFF. Written as DNA, the CDR3 is TGTGCCAGCAGTTTATGGGGACAGGTTAACACCGGGGAGCTGTTTTTT.

J is TRBJ2-2 and V is TRBV6-6, with TRBD2 matching over 9 bases. CDR1 is MNHNY, CDR2 SVGAGI, per germline (reference sequence). This CDR3 spans 14 amino acids. With V trimmed by 10 bases and J by 5 bases, 8 bases remained unmatched. CDR3 residues: CAINRSGRTGELFF. The DNA of the CDR3 is TGTGCCATCAACCGAAGCGGGAGGACCGGGGAGCTGTTTTTT.

The chain couples TRBV20-1 to TRBJ2-7; D call uncertain. Germline CDR1 reads DFQATT; CDR2 reads SNEGSKA (reference sequence). V lost 3 bases and J lost 5, with 8 bases in between. This CDR3 region has 11 residues. The CDR3 protein is CSARRADEQYF. DNA for the CDR3: TGCAGTGCTAGGCGCGCCGACGAGCAGTACTTC.

This clone was recorded a few times. The CDR3 nucleotides are TGTGCCAGCAGTTTCGTTGGCGGGAGTTACACCGGGGAGCTGTTTTTT. Translation gives CASSFVGGSYTGELFF. This chain joins TRBV28 and TRBJ2-2; 7 bases line up with TRBD2. The CDR3 contains 16 residues. With 3 bases clipped from V and 3 bases from J, the junction kept 7 bases outside the gene matches. The germline gives CDR1 MDHEN, CDR2 SYDVKM.

The V gene is TRBV10-3, the J gene TRBJ2-7; 8 bases are shared with TRBD1. V trimming: 2 bases; J trimming: 5 bases; junction bases outside the gene matches: 2. The CDR3 covers 13 residues. Germline assignment: CDR1 ENHRY and CDR2 SYGVKD. CDR3 DNA sequence: TGTGCCATCAGTGAGGGACAGGGCCACGAGCAGTACTTC. Its translation: CAISEGQGHEQYF.

The V and J genes are TRBV28 and TRBJ1-2; 9 bases fit TRBD1. The CDR3 covers 19 residues. Germline CDR1 MDHEN, CDR2 SYDVKM. V lost 7 bases, J lost 4 bases, and 22 bases stayed unmatched. The CDR3 sequence: CASKHPPGTGTRGGYGYTF. CDR3 in DNA: TGTGCCAGCAAACACCCGCCCGGGACAGGGACGAGAGGTGGCTATGGCTACACCTTC.

This clone came up once. The chain has TRBV28 and TRBJ2-1, with D maybe TRBD2 (6 bases). From germline, CDR1 is MDHEN and CDR2 SYDVKM. V lost 6 bases and J 0 bases, leaving 12 bases between the germline ends. The CDR3 is 15 residues long. CDR3 protein: CASRPWRDSYNEQFF. In DNA, the CDR3 is TGTGCCAGCAGACCTTGGCGGGACTCCTACAATGAGCAGTTCTTC.